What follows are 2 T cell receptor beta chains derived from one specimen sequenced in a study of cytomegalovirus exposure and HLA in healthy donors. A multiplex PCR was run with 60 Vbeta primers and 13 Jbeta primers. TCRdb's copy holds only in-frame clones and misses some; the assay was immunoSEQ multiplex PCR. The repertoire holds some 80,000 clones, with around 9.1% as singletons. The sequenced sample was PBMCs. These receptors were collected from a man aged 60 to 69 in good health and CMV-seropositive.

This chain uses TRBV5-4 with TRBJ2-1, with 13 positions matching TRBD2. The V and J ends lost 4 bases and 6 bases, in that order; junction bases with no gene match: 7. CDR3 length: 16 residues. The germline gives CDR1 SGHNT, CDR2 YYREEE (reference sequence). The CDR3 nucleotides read TGTGCCAGCAGCAGACTAGCGGGAGGTGGGGCCAATGAGCAGTTCTTC. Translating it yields CASSRLAGGGANEQFF. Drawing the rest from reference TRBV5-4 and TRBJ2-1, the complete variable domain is ETGVTQSPTHLIKTRGQQVTLRCSSQSGHNTVSWYQQALGQGPQFIFQYYREEENGRGNFPPRFSGLQFPNYSSELNVNALELDDSALYLCASSRLAGGGANEQFFGPGTRLTVL.

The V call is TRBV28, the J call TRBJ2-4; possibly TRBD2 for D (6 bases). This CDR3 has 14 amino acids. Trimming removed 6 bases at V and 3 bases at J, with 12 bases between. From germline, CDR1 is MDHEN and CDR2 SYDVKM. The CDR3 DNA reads TGTGCCAGCAGGCAGGTGGGGGGCAAAAACATTCAGTACTTC. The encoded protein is CASRQVGGKNIQYF.